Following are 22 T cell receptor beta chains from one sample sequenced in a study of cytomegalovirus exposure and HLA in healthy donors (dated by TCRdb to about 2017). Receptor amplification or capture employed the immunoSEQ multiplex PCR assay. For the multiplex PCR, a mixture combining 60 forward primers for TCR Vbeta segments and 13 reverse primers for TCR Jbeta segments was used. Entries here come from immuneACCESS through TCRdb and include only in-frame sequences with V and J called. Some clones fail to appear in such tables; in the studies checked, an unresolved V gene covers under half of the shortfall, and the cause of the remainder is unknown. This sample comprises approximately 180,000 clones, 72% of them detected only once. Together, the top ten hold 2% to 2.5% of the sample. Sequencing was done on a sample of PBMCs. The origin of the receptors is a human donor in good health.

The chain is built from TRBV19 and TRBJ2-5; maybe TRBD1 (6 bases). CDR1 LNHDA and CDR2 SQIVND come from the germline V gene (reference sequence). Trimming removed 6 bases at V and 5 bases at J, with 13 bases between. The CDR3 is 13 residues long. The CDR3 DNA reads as TGTGCCAGTAGCAGCACAGGGTTTGAGACCCAGTACTTC. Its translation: CASSSTGFETQYF.

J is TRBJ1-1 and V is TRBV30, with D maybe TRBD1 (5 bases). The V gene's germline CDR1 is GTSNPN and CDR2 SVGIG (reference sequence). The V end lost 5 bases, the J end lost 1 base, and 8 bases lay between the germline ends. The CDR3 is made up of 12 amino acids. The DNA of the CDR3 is TGTGCCTGGGCAAGGGGGAACACTGAAGCTTTCTTT. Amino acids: CAWARGNTEAFF.

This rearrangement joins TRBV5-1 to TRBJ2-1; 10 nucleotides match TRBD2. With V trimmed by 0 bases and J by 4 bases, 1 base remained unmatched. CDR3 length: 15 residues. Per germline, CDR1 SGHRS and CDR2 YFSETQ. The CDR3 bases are TGCGCCAGCAGCTTGGGTAGCGGGGGGTACAATGAGCAGTTCTTC. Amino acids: CASSLGSGGYNEQFF.

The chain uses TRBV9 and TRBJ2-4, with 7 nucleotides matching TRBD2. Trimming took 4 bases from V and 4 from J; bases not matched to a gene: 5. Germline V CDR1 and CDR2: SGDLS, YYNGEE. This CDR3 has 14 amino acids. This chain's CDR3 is CASSTVGGKNIQYF. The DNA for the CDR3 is TGTGCCAGCAGCACAGTCGGGGGGAAAAACATTCAGTACTTC.

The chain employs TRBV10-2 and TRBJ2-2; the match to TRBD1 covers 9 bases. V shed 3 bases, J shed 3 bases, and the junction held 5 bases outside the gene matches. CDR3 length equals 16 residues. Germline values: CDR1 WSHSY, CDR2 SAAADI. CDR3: CASSDDWTGDTGELFF. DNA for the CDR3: TGCGCCAGCAGTGACGATTGGACAGGGGACACCGGGGAGCTGTTTTTT.

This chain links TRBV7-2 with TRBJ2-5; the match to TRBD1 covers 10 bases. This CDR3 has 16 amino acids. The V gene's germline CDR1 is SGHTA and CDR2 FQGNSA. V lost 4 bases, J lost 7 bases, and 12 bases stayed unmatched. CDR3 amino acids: CASSYSGTGVVRTQYF. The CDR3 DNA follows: TGTGCCAGCAGCTATTCCGGGACAGGGGTGGTGAGGACCCAGTACTTC.

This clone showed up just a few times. CDR3 DNA: TGTGCCAGCAGCTTGGCCGGGGAGACCCAGTACTTC. As protein: CASSLAGETQYF. The chain is built from TRBV5-8 and TRBJ2-5; no firm D call. This CDR3 has 12 amino acids. V gave up 0 bases and J gave up 5 bases, with 5 bases separating them. Germline-derived CDR1 and CDR2 are SGHTS and YDEGEE.

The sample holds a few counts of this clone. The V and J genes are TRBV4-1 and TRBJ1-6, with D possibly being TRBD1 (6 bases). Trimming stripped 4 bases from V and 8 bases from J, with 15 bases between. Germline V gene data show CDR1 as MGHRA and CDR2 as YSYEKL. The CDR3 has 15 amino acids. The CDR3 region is CASSLEGGGDSPLHF. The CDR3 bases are TGCGCCAGCAGCCTCGAGGGAGGGGGAGATTCACCCCTCCACTTT.

The CDR3 DNA reads as TGCGCCAGCAGCCCGCCCTGGGGACAGGGTAACACTGAAGCTTTCTTT. As protein: CASSPPWGQGNTEAFF. The chain employs TRBV5-1 and TRBJ1-1; 9 nucleotides line up with TRBD1. With 4 bases clipped from V and 2 bases from J, the junction kept 9 bases outside the gene matches. The V gene's germline CDR1 is SGHRS and CDR2 YFSETQ. The CDR3 runs 16 residues.

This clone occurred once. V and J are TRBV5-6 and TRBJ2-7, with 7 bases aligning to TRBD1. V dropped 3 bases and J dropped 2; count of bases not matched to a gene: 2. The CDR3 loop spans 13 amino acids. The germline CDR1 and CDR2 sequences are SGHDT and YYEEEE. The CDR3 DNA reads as TGTGCCAGCAGCTGGGGACAGCCCTACGAGCAGTACTTC. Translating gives CASSWGQPYEQYF.

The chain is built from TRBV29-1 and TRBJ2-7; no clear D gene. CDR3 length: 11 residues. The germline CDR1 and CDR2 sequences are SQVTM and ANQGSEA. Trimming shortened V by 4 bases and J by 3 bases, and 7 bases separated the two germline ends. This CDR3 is CSVANSYEQYF. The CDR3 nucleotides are TGCAGCGTTGCTAACAGCTACGAGCAGTACTTC.

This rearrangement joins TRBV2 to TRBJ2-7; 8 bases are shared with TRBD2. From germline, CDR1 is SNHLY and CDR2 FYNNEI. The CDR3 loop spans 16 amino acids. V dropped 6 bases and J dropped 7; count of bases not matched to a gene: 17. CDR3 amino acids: CASRAGGGGILREQYF. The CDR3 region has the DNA TGTGCCAGCAGGGCCGGGGGCGGGGGGATCCTAAGGGAGCAGTACTTC.

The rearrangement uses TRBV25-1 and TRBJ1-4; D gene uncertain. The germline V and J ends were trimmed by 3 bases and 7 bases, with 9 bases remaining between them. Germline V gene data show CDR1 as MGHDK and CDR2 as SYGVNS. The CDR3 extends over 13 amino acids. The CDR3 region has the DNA TGTGCCAGCAGTGACGAGGAGAGTGAAAAACTGTTTTTT. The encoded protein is CASSDEESEKLFF.

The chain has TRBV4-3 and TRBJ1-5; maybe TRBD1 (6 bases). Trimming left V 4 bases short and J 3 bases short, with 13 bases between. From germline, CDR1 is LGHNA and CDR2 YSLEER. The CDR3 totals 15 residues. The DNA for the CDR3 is TGCGCCAGCAGCCGCACACAGGGATACAATCAGCCCCAGCATTTT. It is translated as CASSRTQGYNQPQHF.

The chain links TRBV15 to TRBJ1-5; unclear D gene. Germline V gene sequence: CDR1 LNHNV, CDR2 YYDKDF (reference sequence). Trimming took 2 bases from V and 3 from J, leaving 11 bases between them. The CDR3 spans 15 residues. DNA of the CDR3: TGTGCCACCAGCAGAACTCTATCCGACAATCAGCCCCAGCATTTT. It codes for CATSRTLSDNQPQHF.

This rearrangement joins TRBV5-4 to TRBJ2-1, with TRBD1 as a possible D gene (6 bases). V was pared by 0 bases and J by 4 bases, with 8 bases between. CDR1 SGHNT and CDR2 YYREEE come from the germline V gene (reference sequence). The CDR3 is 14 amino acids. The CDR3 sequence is CASSLDTGYNEQFF. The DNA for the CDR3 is TGTGCCAGCAGCTTGGATACAGGGTACAATGAGCAGTTCTTC.

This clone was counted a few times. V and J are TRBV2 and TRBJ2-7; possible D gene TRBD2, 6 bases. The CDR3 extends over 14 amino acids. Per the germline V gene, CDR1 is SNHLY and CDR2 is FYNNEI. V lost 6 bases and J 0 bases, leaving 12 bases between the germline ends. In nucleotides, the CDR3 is TGTGCCAGCAGAACAGGAGGGAGCTCCTACGAGCAGTACTTC. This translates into CASRTGGSSYEQYF.

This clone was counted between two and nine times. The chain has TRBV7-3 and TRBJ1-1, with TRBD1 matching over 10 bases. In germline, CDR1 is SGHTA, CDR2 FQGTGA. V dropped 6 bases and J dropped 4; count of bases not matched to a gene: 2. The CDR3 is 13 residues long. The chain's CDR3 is CASRRTGGTEAFF. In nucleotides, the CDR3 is TGTGCCAGCAGAAGGACAGGGGGCACTGAAGCTTTCTTT.

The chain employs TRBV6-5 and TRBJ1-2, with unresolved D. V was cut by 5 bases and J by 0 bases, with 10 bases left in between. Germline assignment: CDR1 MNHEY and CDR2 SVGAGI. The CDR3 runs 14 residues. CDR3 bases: TGTGCCAGCAGTATCGCGGGCCCTAACTATGGCTACACCTTC. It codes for CASSIAGPNYGYTF.

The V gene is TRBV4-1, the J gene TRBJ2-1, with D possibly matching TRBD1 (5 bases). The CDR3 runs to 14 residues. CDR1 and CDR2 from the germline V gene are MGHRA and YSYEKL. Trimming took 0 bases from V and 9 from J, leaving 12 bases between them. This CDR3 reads CASSQDQGLGEQFF. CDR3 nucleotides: TGCGCCAGCAGCCAAGATCAGGGTCTCGGTGAGCAGTTCTTC.

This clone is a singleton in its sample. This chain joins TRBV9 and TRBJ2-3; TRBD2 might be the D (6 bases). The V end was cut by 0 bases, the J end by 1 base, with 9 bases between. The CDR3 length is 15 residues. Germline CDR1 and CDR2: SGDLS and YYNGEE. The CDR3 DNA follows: TGTGCCAGCAGCGTAGAGGGCGGGGGCACAGATACGCAGTATTTT. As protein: CASSVEGGGTDTQYF.

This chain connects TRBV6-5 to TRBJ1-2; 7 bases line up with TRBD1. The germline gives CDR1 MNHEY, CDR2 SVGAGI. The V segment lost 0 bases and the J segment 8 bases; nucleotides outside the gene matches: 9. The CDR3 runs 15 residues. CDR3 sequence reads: CASSYSGTAAQGYTF. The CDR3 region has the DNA TGTGCCAGCAGTTACTCCGGGACAGCCGCCCAGGGCTACACCTTC.